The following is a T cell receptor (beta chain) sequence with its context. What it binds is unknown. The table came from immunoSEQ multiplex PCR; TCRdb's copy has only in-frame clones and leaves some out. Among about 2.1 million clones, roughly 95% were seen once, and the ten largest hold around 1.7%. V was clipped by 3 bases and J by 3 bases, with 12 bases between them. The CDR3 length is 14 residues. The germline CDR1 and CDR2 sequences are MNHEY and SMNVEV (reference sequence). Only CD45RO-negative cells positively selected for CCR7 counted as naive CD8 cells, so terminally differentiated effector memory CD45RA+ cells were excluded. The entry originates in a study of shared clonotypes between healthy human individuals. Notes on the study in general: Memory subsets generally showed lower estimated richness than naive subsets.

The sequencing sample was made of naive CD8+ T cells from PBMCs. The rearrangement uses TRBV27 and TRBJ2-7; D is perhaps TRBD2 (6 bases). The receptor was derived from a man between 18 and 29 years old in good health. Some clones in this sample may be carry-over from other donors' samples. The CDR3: CASSFKGTGYEQYF. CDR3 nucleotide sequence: TGTGCCAGCAGTTTTAAGGGGACTGGCTACGAGCAGTACTTC.